These T cell receptor beta chains were read from a single sample in a study of regulatory T cells in long-lasting Graves disease. TCRdb fed the multiplex PCR reads into MiXCR, producing one record per CDR3 protein. Among roughly 350,000 distinct CDR3 sequences, 16% were seen once, and the ten largest hold 30%. These records were also assigned to another study, of T cells in Graves' hyperthyroidism and ophthalmopathy.

The source material was peripheral blood mononuclear cells (PBMCs), sampled at new diagnosis, from a patient treated with antithyroid drugs. The receptor source for this set is a man between 40 and 49 years old with Graves disease. Each CDR3 is given without its conserved first and last residue. Clone size is not always given. Where it is, it says once, few, many or a class for expanded clones.

abundance	v_gene	j_gene	CDR3aa
few	TRBV19	TRBJ2-5	ASSSDRGPQETQY
NA	TRBV12-5	TRBJ2-7	ASGPGQLSYEQY
NA	TRBV7-9	TRBJ2-1	ASSEVAGAYNEQF
many	TRBV28	TRBJ2-7	ASTQGGVSTYEQY
many	TRBV4-2	TRBJ1-3	ASSQAQTGNTIY
NA	TRBV9	TRBJ2-5	ASSVLSAPAGRTQY
few	TRBV2	TRBJ1-3	ASRRGGQRNTIY
NA	TRBV18	TRBJ1-1	ASSRQGIMKGKEAF
many	TRBV27	TRBJ2-1	ASSLSAVSRGRYNEQF
many	TRBV28	TRBJ2-7	ASSSVVRSWEGYEQY
few	TRBV5-6	TRBJ2-7	ASSLLYPGYEQY
many	TRBV28	TRBJ2-7	ASSLPSRGLPSYEQY
NA	TRBV11-1	TRBJ2-7	ASSSGLEDEQY
many	TRBV6-2/TRBV6-3	TRBJ2-7	ASSYGSAGVSEQY
NA	TRBV7-3	TRBJ1-6	ASSLDIPLSSYNSPLH
few	TRBV7-9	TRBJ1-2	ASAEDPLRGGYT
NA	TRBV29-1	TRBJ2-3	SAAGVQGDTQY
few	TRBV19	TRBJ2-6	ASRGRTSGANVLT
NA	TRBV24-1	TRBJ1-4	ATSDPTADGEKLF
NA	TRBV2	TRBJ2-3	ASTRTSGGGTDTQY